Below are 30 T cell receptor beta chains sequenced from a single sample in a study of blood T cell repertoires in COVID-19. The protocol was immunoSEQ multiplex PCR, while the TCRdb copy is restricted to in-frame clones and leaves out a portion. The table lists around 130,000 clones, around 80% of them singletons. Sequences were obtained from peripheral blood. These receptors all stem from a man in his 70s with acute or convalescent COVID-19.

The V gene is TRBV5-1, the J gene TRBJ2-5; TRBD1 matches at 7 bases. The CDR3 is 15 amino acids. Trimming removed 2 bases from V and 2 bases from J; junction bases left unmatched: 6. Germline CDR1 reads SGHRS; CDR2 reads YFSETQ. CDR3 bases: TGCGCCAGCAGCTTAATGACGGGACAGCAAGAGACCCAGTACTTC. It encodes CASSLMTGQQETQYF.

This sequence joins TRBV3-1 (or the pseudogene TRBV3-2) and TRBJ2-3; D gene ambiguous. Trimming removed 2 bases from V and 0 bases from J, with 3 bases in between. The CDR3 runs 13 residues. CDR1 is LGHDT, CDR2 YNNKEL, per germline (reference sequence). The CDR3 loop is CASSQQSTDTQYF. The CDR3 nucleotides are TGTGCCAGCAGCCAACAAAGCACAGATACGCAGTATTTT.

V usage is TRBV6-5 and J usage is TRBJ2-3, with D possibly matching TRBD2 (5 bases). The CDR3 sequence is 14 residues long. The germline gives CDR1 MNHEY, CDR2 SVGAGI. The germline V and J ends were trimmed by 2 bases and 4 bases, with 10 bases remaining between them. The CDR3 sequence is CASSYHTRADTQYF. The CDR3 DNA is TGTGCCAGCAGTTACCACACTAGGGCAGATACGCAGTATTTT.

The CDR3 sequence is CASSLFGVGSTYNEQFF. The CDR3 nucleotides are TGTGCCAGCAGCTTATTCGGAGTGGGGAGCACCTACAATGAGCAGTTCTTC. The rearrangement joins TRBV7-2 to TRBJ2-1, with a weak D call TRBD2 (5 bases). In germline, CDR1 is SGHTA, CDR2 FQGNSA. This CDR3 is 17 amino acids long. Trimming pared 2 bases from V and 2 bases from J, leaving 16 bases between.

The J gene is TRBJ2-5, the V gene TRBV11-2, with 12 bases that match TRBD2. Looked up from germline, CDR1 is SGHAT and CDR2 is FQNNGV. Trimming removed 6 bases from V and 9 bases from J; junction bases left unmatched: 14. The CDR3 sequence is 16 residues long. The CDR3 sequence is CASSLQSGTSGLAQYF. The CDR3 nucleotides read TGTGCCAGCAGTTTACAGAGCGGGACTAGCGGGCTGGCCCAGTACTTC.

This chain uses TRBV9 with TRBJ2-5; no clear D. Per germline, CDR1 SGDLS and CDR2 YYNGEE. The CDR3 spans 15 residues. V was shortened by 0 bases and J by 1 base, with 10 bases between the two germline ends. The CDR3 DNA sequence: TGTGCCAGCAGCGTAGGCCCACAGAGCCAAGAGACCCAGTACTTC. Translating gives CASSVGPQSQETQYF.

This clone was seen only once. The V and J genes are TRBV19 and TRBJ1-3; the match to TRBD1 covers 8 bases. The CDR3 loop spans 16 amino acids. Per the germline V gene, CDR1 is LNHDA and CDR2 is SQIVND (reference sequence). The J segment lost 10 bases and the V segment lost 5 bases, leaving 16 bases of the junction unmatched. CDR3 coding DNA: TGTGCCAGTAGTCCCGGTCGGACAGGGAGGATTGATACCATATATTTT. It encodes CASSPGRTGRIDTIYF.

The chain couples TRBV3-1 (or the pseudogene TRBV3-2) to TRBJ2-2; a possible D gene is TRBD1 (5 bases). This CDR3 spans 16 amino acids. V lost 1 base and J 0 bases, leaving 9 bases between the germline ends. From germline, CDR1 is LGHDT and CDR2 YNNKEL (reference sequence). CDR3 loop: CASSQVGRANTGELFF. CDR3 sequence (DNA): TGTGCCAGCAGCCAAGTCGGCAGGGCGAACACCGGGGAGCTGTTTTTT.

Many counts were recorded for this clone. The V gene is TRBV11-3, the J gene TRBJ1-1, with TRBD1 matching 7 bases. The V gene's germline CDR1 is SGHNT and CDR2 YENEEA. This CDR3 is built from 12 residues. With V trimmed by 5 bases and J by 9 bases, 6 bases remained unmatched. The CDR3: CASSDPGQKAFF. CDR3 coding DNA: TGTGCCAGCAGCGACCCGGGACAGAAAGCTTTCTTT.

This clone came up many times. V usage is TRBV7-9 and J usage is TRBJ1-4, with D perhaps matching TRBD1 (5 bases). CDR1 is SEHNR and CDR2 is FQNEAQ in the germline V gene (reference sequence). The CDR3 has 15 amino acids. With 6 bases removed from V and 2 bases from J, the gap between germline ends came to 13 bases. The CDR3 is CASSRGTATNEKLFF. The CDR3 region has the DNA TGTGCCAGCAGTCGGGGGACGGCCACTAATGAAAAACTGTTTTTT.

The chain recombines TRBV6-2 or TRBV6-3 with TRBJ2-7; 7 bases match TRBD2. Losses at the gene ends were 5 bases for V and 5 bases for J; bases not matched to a gene: 6. The germline V gene encodes CDR1 MNHEY and CDR2 SVGEGT. The CDR3 contains 13 residues. The CDR3 DNA is TGTGCCAGCAGTCTCCCGGGGGGAAACGAGCAGTACTTC. Its translation: CASSLPGGNEQYF.

This sequence joins TRBV2 and TRBJ1-4, with TRBD1 matching over 7 bases. Per the germline V gene, CDR1 is SNHLY and CDR2 is FYNNEI. Unmatched junction bases numbered 11, after V lost 8 bases and J lost 8 bases. The CDR3 has 14 residues. The CDR3 coding sequence is TGTGCCAGCCGGACCGGGACAGACGACGAAAAACTGTTTTTT. Protein: CASRTGTDDEKLFF.

This rearrangement joins TRBV16 to TRBJ1-1; a weak D match, TRBD1 (5 bases). The germline CDR1 and CDR2 sequences are KGHSY and FQNENV. This CDR3 is 15 amino acids long. V gave up 2 bases and J gave up 1 base, with 11 bases separating them. The CDR3 region is CASSQLGGGNTEAFF. The CDR3 DNA reads as TGTGCCAGCAGCCAACTGGGGGGAGGGAACACTGAAGCTTTCTTT.

The gene calls are TRBV12-3 or TRBV12-4 and TRBJ2-7; D is possibly TRBD2 (7 bases). The CDR3 spans 13 residues. The germline V and J ends were trimmed by 3 bases and 3 bases, with 9 bases remaining between them. The CDR3 DNA sequence: TGTGCCAGCAGTTTCGGGGGGCGCTACGAGCAGTACTTC. Translation: CASSFGGRYEQYF.

CDR3 coding DNA: TGCGCCAGCAGCCCAGGGGCTGGTGACTATGGCTACACCTTC. Encoded protein: CASSPGAGDYGYTF. The rearrangement uses TRBV4-1 and TRBJ1-2; TRBD1 might be the D (6 bases). Germline-derived CDR1 and CDR2 are MGHRA and YSYEKL. The CDR3 sequence is 14 residues long. Trimming stripped 4 bases from V and 3 bases from J, with 12 bases between.

The J gene is TRBJ2-1, the V gene TRBV19; maybe TRBD1 (6 bases). The CDR3 runs to 14 residues. Germline-derived CDR1 and CDR2 are LNHDA and SQIVND (reference sequence). V lost 6 bases and J 5 bases, leaving 14 bases between the germline ends. In DNA form, the CDR3 reads TGTGCCAGTAGCAACGGACAGAAACACAATGAGCAGTTCTTC. Encoded protein: CASSNGQKHNEQFF.

The V and J genes are TRBV19 and TRBJ1-2; D is perhaps TRBD1 (5 bases). The CDR3 totals 13 residues. The germline V gene has CDR1 LNHDA and CDR2 SQIVND (reference sequence). Trimming pared 4 bases from V and 5 bases from J, leaving 11 bases between. CDR3 region: CASSTEGAYGYTF. The CDR3 DNA reads as TGTGCCAGTAGTACGGAAGGGGCTTATGGCTACACCTTC. The entire variable domain, with the rest obtained from reference TRBV19 and TRBJ1-2, is as follows: DGGITQSPKYLFRKEGQNVTLSCEQNLNHDAMYWYRQDPGQGLRLIYYSQIVNDFQKGDIAEGYSVSREKKESFPLTVTSAQKNPTAFYLCASSTEGAYGYTFGSGTRLTVV.

A remark on this clone: At one boundary the junction diverges from the germline segment, which might be a read error. The V call is TRBV18, the J call TRBJ1-1; TRBD1 is a possible D gene (6 bases). Germline CDR1 and CDR2: KGHSH and LQKENI. The CDR3 extends over 14 amino acids. CDR3 amino acids: CASSPQGVKTEAFF. CDR3 DNA sequence: TGTGCCAGCTCACCACAGGGGGTGAAAACTGAAGCTTTCTTT.

The chain is built from TRBV6-5 and TRBJ1-4, with 10 bases identical to TRBD1. J was trimmed by 5 bases and V by 4 bases; bases with no gene match: 7. CDR1 and CDR2 (germline): MNHEY, SVGAGI. This CDR3 is 16 amino acids long. The CDR3 sequence is CASSLGTGQGNEKLFF. The CDR3 region has the DNA TGTGCCAGCAGTTTGGGGACGGGACAGGGGAATGAAAAACTGTTTTTT.

This clone was observed a few times. The CDR3 DNA reads TGTGCCAGCAGCGACGGGACAGGGGTAGAGACCCAGTACTTC. Its protein product is CASSDGTGVETQYF. The chain combines TRBV9 with TRBJ2-5; 10 bases fit TRBD1. The V segment lost 3 bases and the J segment 4 bases; nucleotides outside the gene matches: 3. The length of the CDR3 is 14 residues. From germline, CDR1 is SGDLS and CDR2 YYNGEE.

The chain is built from TRBV27 and TRBJ1-2; 7 bases match TRBD1. Trimming at V came to 5 bases and at J to 11 bases, leaving 14 bases not matched to a gene. The CDR3 has 14 residues. CDR1 and CDR2 (germline): MNHEY, SMNVEV (reference sequence). CDR3 DNA sequence: TGTGCCAGCAGTAGAGACAGGGCCATACCTGGTTACACCTTC. It codes for CASSRDRAIPGYTF.

This clone appeared a few times. The chain combines TRBV28 with TRBJ2-7; TRBD2 aligns across 11 bases. V lost 4 bases to trimming and J lost 1 base; unmatched junction nucleotides: 3. Germline V gene data show CDR1 as MDHEN and CDR2 as SYDVKM. The CDR3 runs to 15 residues. The CDR3 nucleotides are TGTGCCAGCAGTTCACTAGCGGGGGTGTCCTACGAGCAGTACTTC. Its translation is CASSSLAGVSYEQYF.

The chain carries TRBV6-5 and TRBJ2-7; TRBD1 is a possible D gene (6 bases). The V end lost 10 bases, the J end lost 1 base, and 11 bases lay between the germline ends. Germline V gene sequence: CDR1 MNHEY, CDR2 SVGAGI. The CDR3 spans 12 residues. The CDR3 reads CATWDNSYEQYF. CDR3 sequence (DNA): TGTGCCACCTGGGACAATTCCTACGAGCAGTACTTC.

The V call is TRBV6-5, the J call TRBJ2-7; 12 bases are a match to TRBD1. The CDR3 sequence is 16 residues long. The germline CDR1 and CDR2 sequences are MNHEY and SVGAGI. V was pared by 4 bases and J by 5 bases, with 9 bases of the junction left unmatched. As DNA, the CDR3 is TGTGCCAGCAGTTTTATTCCCGGGACAGGGGGCGACGAGCAGTACTTC. This sequence encodes CASSFIPGTGGDEQYF.

CDR3 coding DNA: TGCGCCAGCAGTGACGGCCGGGTAAACACTGAAGCTTTCTTT. This sequence encodes CASSDGRVNTEAFF. The chain links TRBV10-1 to TRBJ1-1; D call uncertain. This CDR3 is built from 14 residues. Trimming left V 3 bases short and J 2 bases short, with 10 bases between. Germline values: CDR1 WNHNN, CDR2 SYGVQD (reference sequence).

V is TRBV28 and J is TRBJ2-3; TRBD2 matches at 7 bases. Trimming removed 6 bases from V and 3 bases from J; junction bases left unmatched: 9. Germline V gene sequence: CDR1 MDHEN, CDR2 SYDVKM. This CDR3 region has 15 residues. Here the CDR3 reads CASSPPGGGTDTQYF. The CDR3 DNA reads TGTGCCAGCAGCCCCCCGGGCGGGGGAACAGATACGCAGTATTTT.

The chain couples TRBV18 to TRBJ2-2; 8 bases align to TRBD1. V lost 5 bases and J lost 0; bases outside the gene matches: 5. CDR3 length: 16 residues. Germline V CDR1 and CDR2: KGHSH, LQKENI. DNA of the CDR3: TGTGCCAGCTCAGGTTCAGGGGGCCCGAACACCGGGGAGCTGTTTTTT. Translation gives CASSGSGGPNTGELFF.

The CDR3 protein is CASRGGARETQYF. As DNA, the CDR3 is TGTGCCAGCAGGGGGGGGGCGCGGGAGACCCAGTACTTC. The chain joins TRBV12-3 or TRBV12-4 to TRBJ2-5, with D tentatively TRBD2 (7 bases). This CDR3 region has 13 residues. Trimming took off 6 bases at V and 5 bases at J, with 13 bases between the two ends.

The chain is built from TRBV2 and TRBJ1-4; D gene unclear. V lost 5 bases and J lost 5, with 3 bases in between. Germline CDR1 is SNHLY and CDR2 is FYNNEI. This CDR3 is built from 11 residues. The CDR3 bases are TGTGCCAGCAGTCAGAATGAAAAACTGTTTTTT. Amino acid sequence: CASSQNEKLFF.

This chain links TRBV5-1 with TRBJ1-6; D perhaps matches TRBD1 (5 bases). CDR1 is SGHRS, CDR2 YFSETQ, per germline. The CDR3 is made up of 15 amino acids. V dropped 4 bases and J dropped 5 bases, with 13 bases sitting between them. The CDR3 DNA reads TGCGCCAGCAGCCTATGGGGGGACGATAATTCACCCCTCCACTTT. Amino acid sequence: CASSLWGDDNSPLHF. The variable domain in full, completed from reference TRBV5-1 and TRBJ1-6, reads KAGVTQTPRYLIKTRGQQVTLSCSPISGHRSVSWYQQTPGQGLQFLFEYFSETQRNKGNFPGRFSGRQFSNSRSEMNVSTLELGDSALYLCASSLWGDDNSPLHFGNGTRLTVT.